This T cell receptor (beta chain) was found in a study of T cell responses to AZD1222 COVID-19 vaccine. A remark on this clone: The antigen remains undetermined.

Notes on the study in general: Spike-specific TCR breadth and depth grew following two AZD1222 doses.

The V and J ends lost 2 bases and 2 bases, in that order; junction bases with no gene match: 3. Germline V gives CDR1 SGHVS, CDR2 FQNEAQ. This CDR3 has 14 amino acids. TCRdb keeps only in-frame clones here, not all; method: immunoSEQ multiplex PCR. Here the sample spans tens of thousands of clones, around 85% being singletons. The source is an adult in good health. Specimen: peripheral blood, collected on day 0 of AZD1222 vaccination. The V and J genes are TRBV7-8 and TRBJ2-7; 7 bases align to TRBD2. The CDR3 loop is CASSLRGTTYEQYF. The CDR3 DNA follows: TGTGCCAGCAGCTTACGAGGGACTACCTACGAGCAGTACTTC.